Listed here are 5 T cell receptor beta chains from one sample, sequenced in a study of T cells in localized non-small cell lung cancer. The table came from immunoSEQ multiplex PCR; TCRdb's copy has only in-frame clones and leaves some out. This sample has some 1,800 clones, with roughly a quarter found just once. The specimen was lung tumor tissue, collected before any cancer treatment. These TCRs come from a male donor aged 60 or over with stage II squamous cell lung carcinoma.

CDR3 residues: CASSEFGGLNGYTF. CDR3 DNA sequence: TGTGCCAGCAGTGAATTTGGGGGGCTAAATGGCTACACCTTC. The gene calls are TRBV25-1 and TRBJ1-2; TRBD1 might be the D (6 bases). The V end lost 1 base, the J end lost 6 bases, and 12 bases lay between the germline ends. Germline lookup yields CDR1 MGHDK and CDR2 SYGVNS. The CDR3 has 14 residues.

This rearrangement joins TRBV6-8 to TRBJ2-7; a possible D gene is TRBD1 (7 bases). Germline V gene sequence: CDR1 MNHGY, CDR2 SAAAGT. The CDR3 sequence is 12 residues long. V was shortened by 5 bases and J by 5 bases, with 10 bases between the two germline ends. CDR3 loop: CASSVRGDEQYF. The CDR3, as DNA: TGTGCCAGCAGTGTCAGGGGGGACGAGCAGTACTTC.

The V call is TRBV28, the J call TRBJ1-1, with TRBD1 matching 8 bases. This CDR3 region has 14 residues. CDR1 MDHEN and CDR2 SYDVKM come from the germline V gene. V shed 3 bases, J shed 2 bases, and the junction held 2 bases outside the gene matches. DNA for the CDR3: TGTGCCAGCAGTTTGGGGACAGGAAACACTGAAGCTTTCTTT. Protein product: CASSLGTGNTEAFF.

This clone appeared a few times. The chain recombines TRBV11-3 with TRBJ1-2; D remains ambiguous. Germline CDR1 is SGHNT and CDR2 is YENEEA. This CDR3 contains 16 residues. Trimming took off 5 bases at V and 2 bases at J, with 18 bases between the two ends. CDR3 bases: TGTGCCAGCAGCCCGGAGGGCCCGGAACGGAACTATGGCTACACCTTC. This encodes CASSPEGPERNYGYTF.

In this sample, this clone is medium-sized. The J gene is TRBJ1-1, the V gene TRBV11-3, with D maybe TRBD1 (5 bases). V was pared by 3 bases and J by 4 bases, with 12 bases between. The CDR3 runs 14 residues. Germline-derived CDR1 and CDR2 are SGHNT and YENEEA. In DNA form, the CDR3 reads TGTGCCAGCAGCTTGGAGGGACTCCTCACTGAAGCTTTCTTT. Protein sequence: CASSLEGLLTEAFF.